The present entry profiles one T cell receptor beta chain with its context. There is no known antigen for this receptor. No per-base quality is available; no much larger clone lies one base away. The data derive from a study of blood T cell repertoires in COVID-19 (dated by TCRdb to between 2020 and 2021). For the wider study: Samples from collaborators originated in the United States, Italy and Spain and spanned both the acute and convalescent phases of COVID-19. The prospective study material was composed of cDNA or gDNA derived from T cells, B-cell-depleted T cells, or PBMCs. Subjects who had been exposed to COVID-19, were actively infected with it, or had recovered from it provided the deeply sampled blood TCRbeta repertoires that made up the dataset. A freely available public database, intended as a resource for researchers studying the immune response to SARS-CoV-2, is where the repertoires were released. The samples were drawn from two sources: the first 160 participants of the ongoing ImmuneRACE study, and 1,000 to 1,500 subjects contributed by 6 global collaborators. A de-identified subject ID, COVID-19 status, age in years and sex were almost always included in the sample metadata. Where available, HLA class I and class II types were obtained from metadata supplied by the sample provider rather than from assay-based typing. Study-wide conclusions, independent of this receptor: The quantity of clinical and demographic metadata differed by source and by participant and was supplied without curation.

The collaborating institutions used their own protocols to collect whole blood in K2EDTA tubes. For TCRbeta analysis, collaborator samples were shipped as frozen whole blood, as isolated PBMCs, or as DNA extracted from either sample type. TCRbeta CDR3 regions were amplified from genomic DNA by means of the immunoSEQ Assay, a bias-controlled multiplex PCR. The study's processing was this. The number of nucleated cells in each sample was estimated by amplification of reference gene primers within the assay. To quantify the absolute abundance of each unique TCRbeta CDR3 rearrangement, sequence reads were collapsed and filtered. For each sample, productive Simpson clonality was calculated by taking the square root of Simpson's diversity index across productive rearrangements. Not all clones reach the TCRdb copy of this immuneACCESS table, which keeps in-frame sequences only. Checked studies attribute under half of the gap to unresolved V genes and leave the rest unexplained. V, J and clone size are those of that table, while D and trimming were read from the DNA. The sample includes about 150,000 clones, with around 80% observed a single time. Around 9.8% of the sample rests with the top ten.

CDR1 and CDR2 (MDHEN, SYDVKM) derive from the germline V gene. Spanning cysteine to phenylalanine, the CDR3 consists of 11 amino acids. The DNA shown is the 33-base CDR3, in frame from base 1. At the junction V is shortened by 8 bases and J by 11 bases, with 13 bases in between. The sequence was obtained from a woman in her forties or fifties with acute or convalescent COVID-19. Input material: peripheral blood. The chain is encoded by TRBV28 joined to TRBJ1-5; no D segment can be confidently identified. The CDR3 region reads CASGQTASQHF. The DNA reads as follows: TGTGCCAGCGGGCAGACGGCGTCCCAGCATTTT. The CDR3 plus the reference TRBV28 and TRBJ1-5 genes for the other parts give the full variable domain: DVKVTQSSRYLVKRTGEKVFLECVQDMDHENMFWYRQDPGLGLRLIYFSYDVKMKEKGDIPEGYSVSREKKERFSLILESASTNQTSMYLCASGQTASQHFGDGTRLSIL.